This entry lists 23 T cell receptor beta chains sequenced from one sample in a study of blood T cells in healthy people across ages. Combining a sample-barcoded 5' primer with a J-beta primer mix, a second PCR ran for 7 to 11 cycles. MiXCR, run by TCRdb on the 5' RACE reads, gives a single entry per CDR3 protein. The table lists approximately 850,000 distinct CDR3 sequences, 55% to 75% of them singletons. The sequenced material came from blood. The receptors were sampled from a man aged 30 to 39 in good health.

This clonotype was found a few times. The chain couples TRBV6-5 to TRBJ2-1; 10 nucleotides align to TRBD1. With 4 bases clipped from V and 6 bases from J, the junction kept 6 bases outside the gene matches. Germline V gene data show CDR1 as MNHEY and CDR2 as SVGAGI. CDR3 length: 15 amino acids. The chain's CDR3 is CASSWGTGAANEQFF. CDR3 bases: TGTGCCAGCAGTTGGGGGACAGGGGCAGCCAATGAGCAGTTCTTC.

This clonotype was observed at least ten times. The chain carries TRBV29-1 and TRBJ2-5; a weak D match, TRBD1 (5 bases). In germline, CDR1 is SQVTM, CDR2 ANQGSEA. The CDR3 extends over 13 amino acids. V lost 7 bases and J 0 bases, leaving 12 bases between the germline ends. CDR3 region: CSAVGVYQETQYF. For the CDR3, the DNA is TGCAGCGCGGTAGGGGTGTACCAAGAGACCCAGTACTTC.

Here the CDR3 reads CSVERARHEDTQYF. CDR3 coding DNA: TGCAGTGTAGAACGGGCGCGTCATGAAGATACGCAGTATTTT. V gene TRBV20-1 combines with J gene TRBJ2-3; D remains unclear. The V gene lost 7 bases and the J gene lost 5 bases, with 19 bases spanning the gap. The germline gives CDR1 DFQATT, CDR2 SNEGSKA (reference sequence). This CDR3 has 14 amino acids.

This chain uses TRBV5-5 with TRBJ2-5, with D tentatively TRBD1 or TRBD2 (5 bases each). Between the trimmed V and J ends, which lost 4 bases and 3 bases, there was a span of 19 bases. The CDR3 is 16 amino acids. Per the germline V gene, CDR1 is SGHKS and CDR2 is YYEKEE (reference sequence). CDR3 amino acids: CASSIQGSSWEETQYF. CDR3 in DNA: TGTGCCAGCAGCATTCAGGGTTCTAGCTGGGAAGAGACCCAGTACTTC.

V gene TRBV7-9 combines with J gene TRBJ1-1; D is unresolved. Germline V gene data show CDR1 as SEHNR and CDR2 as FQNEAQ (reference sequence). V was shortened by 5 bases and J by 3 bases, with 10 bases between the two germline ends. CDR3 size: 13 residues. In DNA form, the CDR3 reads TGTGCCAGCAGCCCAAGTTCGTACACTGAAGCTTTCTTT. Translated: CASSPSSYTEAFF.

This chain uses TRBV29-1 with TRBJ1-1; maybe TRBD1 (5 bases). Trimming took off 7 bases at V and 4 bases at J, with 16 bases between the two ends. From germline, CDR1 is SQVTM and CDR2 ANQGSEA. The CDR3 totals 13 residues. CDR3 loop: CSAGFVGGTEAFF. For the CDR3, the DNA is TGCAGCGCCGGCTTCGTGGGGGGCACTGAAGCTTTCTTT.

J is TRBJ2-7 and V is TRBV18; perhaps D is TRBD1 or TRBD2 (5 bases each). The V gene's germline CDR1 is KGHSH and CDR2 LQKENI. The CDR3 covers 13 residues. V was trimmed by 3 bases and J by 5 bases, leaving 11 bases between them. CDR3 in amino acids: CASSPGRGNEQYF. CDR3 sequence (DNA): TGTGCCAGCTCACCCGGTCGGGGCAACGAGCAGTACTTC.

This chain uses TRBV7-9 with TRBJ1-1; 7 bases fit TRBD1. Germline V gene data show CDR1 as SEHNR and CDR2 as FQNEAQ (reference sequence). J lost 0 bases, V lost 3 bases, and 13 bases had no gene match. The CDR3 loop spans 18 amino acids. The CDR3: CASSLIFGTATMNTEAFF. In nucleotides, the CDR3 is TGTGCCAGCAGCTTGATCTTCGGGACAGCTACCATGAACACTGAAGCTTTCTTT.

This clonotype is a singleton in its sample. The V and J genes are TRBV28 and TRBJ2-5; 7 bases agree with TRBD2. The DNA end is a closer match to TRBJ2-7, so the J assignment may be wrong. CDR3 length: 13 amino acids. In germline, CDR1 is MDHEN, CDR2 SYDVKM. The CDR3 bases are TGTGCCAGCAGTGACTCAGGGAGGGACGAGCAGTACTTC. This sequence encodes CASSDSGRDEQYF.

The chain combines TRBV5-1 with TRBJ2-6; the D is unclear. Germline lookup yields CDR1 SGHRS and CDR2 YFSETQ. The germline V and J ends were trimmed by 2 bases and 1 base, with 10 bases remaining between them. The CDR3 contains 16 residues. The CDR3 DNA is TGCGCCAGCAGCTTAAATGGACCTTCTGGGGCCAACGTCCTGACTTTC. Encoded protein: CASSLNGPSGANVLTF.

CDR3 loop: CASSGANRAKQYF. In DNA, the CDR3 is TGTGCCAGCAGTGGCGCGAACAGGGCTAAGCAGTACTTC. The J gene is TRBJ2-5, the V gene TRBV6-1; D perhaps matches TRBD1 (6 bases). CDR1 and CDR2 from the germline V gene are MNHNS and SASEGT. CDR3 length: 13 amino acids. V lost 4 bases, J lost 11 bases, and 17 bases lay in between.

CDR3 nucleotides: TGTGCCAGCAGTTATACGACCGGGGAGCTGTTTTTT. Residues: CASSYTTGELFF. The chain is built from TRBV12-3 or TRBV12-4 and TRBJ2-2; D gene uncertain. Trimming shortened V by 4 bases and J by 5 bases, and 5 bases separated the two germline ends. The CDR3 is 12 amino acids.

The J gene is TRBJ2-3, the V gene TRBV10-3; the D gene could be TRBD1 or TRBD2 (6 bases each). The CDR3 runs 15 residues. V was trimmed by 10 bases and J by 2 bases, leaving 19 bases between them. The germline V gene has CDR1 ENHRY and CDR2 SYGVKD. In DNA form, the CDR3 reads TGTGCCACCCACCAAGGGGGGTCTAACACAGATACGCAGTATTTT. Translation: CATHQGGSNTDTQYF.

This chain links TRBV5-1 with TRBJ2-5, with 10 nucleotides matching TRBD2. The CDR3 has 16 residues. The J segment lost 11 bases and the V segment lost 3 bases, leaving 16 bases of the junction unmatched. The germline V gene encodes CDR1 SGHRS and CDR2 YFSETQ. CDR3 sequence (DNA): TGCGCCAGCAGCTCACTATCTAGCGGGAGTGTCAATGAGCAGTACTTC. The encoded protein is CASSSLSSGSVNEQYF.

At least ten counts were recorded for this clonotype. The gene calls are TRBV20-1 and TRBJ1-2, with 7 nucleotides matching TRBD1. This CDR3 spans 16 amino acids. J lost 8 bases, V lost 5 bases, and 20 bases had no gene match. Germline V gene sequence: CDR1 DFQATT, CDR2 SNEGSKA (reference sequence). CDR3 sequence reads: CSAAPYTGVNPRGYTF. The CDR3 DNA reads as TGCAGTGCTGCACCATACACAGGGGTCAATCCCCGCGGCTACACCTTC.

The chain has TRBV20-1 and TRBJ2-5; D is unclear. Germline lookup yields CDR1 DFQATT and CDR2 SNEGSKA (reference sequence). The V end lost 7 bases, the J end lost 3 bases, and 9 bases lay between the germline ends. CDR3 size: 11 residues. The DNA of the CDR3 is TGCAGTGTGAGACTCGAAGAGACCCAGTACTTC. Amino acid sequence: CSVRLEETQYF.

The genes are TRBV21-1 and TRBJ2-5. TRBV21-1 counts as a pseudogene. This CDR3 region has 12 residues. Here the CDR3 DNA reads TGTGCCAGCAGCAATCACGGGGAGACCCAGTACTTC. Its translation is CASSNHGETQYF.

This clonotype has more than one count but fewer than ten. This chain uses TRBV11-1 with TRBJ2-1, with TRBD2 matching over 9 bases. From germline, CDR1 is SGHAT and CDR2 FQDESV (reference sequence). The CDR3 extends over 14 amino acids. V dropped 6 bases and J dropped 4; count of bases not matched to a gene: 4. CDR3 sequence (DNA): TGTGCCAGCAGTCTAGCGGGAATGTACAATGAGCAGTTCTTC. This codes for CASSLAGMYNEQFF.

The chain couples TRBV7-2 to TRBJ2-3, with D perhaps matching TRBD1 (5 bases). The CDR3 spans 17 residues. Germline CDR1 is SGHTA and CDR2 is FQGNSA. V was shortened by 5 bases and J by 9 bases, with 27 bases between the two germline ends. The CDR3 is CASSPTPDRVMLETQYF. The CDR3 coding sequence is TGTGCCAGCAGCCCCACTCCTGACAGAGTCATGCTGGAAACGCAGTATTTT.

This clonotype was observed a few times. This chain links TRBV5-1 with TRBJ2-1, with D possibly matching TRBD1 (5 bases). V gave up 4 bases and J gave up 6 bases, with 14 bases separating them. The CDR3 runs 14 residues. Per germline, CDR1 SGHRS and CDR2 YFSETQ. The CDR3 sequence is CASSLQAQGNEQFF. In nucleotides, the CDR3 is TGCGCCAGCAGCCTCCAAGCCCAGGGCAATGAGCAGTTCTTC. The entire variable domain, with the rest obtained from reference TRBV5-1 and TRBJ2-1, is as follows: KAGVTQTPRYLIKTRGQQVTLSCSPISGHRSVSWYQQTPGQGLQFLFEYFSETQRNKGNFPGRFSGRQFSNSRSEMNVSTLELGDSALYLCASSLQAQGNEQFFGPGTRLTVL.

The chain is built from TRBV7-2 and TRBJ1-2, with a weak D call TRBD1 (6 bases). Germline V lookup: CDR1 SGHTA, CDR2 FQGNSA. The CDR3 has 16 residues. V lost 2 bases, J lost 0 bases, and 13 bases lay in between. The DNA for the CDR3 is TGTGCCAGCAGCTTAACAGGGCCTACCCCTAACTATGGCTACACCTTC. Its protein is CASSLTGPTPNYGYTF.

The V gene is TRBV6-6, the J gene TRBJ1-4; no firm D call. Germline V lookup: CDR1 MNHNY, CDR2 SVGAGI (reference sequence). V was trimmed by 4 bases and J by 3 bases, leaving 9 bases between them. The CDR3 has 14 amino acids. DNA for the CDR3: TGTGCCAGCAGTTTAGAGCTACCTAATGAAAAACTGTTTTTT. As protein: CASSLELPNEKLFF.

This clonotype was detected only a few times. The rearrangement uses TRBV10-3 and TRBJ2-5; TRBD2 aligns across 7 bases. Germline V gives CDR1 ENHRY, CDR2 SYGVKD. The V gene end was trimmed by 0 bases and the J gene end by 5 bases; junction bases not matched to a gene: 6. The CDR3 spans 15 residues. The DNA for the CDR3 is TGTGCCATCAGTGAGTCCCGGGGGGACGAGGAGACCCAGTACTTC. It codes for CAISESRGDEETQYF.